The 16 T cell receptor beta chains listed next were all sequenced from one sample in a study of blood T cells in healthy people across ages. A second PCR of roughly 7 to 11 cycles used a sample-barcoded 5' primer and a J-beta primer mix. From the 5' RACE reads, TCRdb called clonotypes with MiXCR, one entry per CDR3 protein. The sample holds around 800,000 distinct CDR3 sequences, 20% to 30% seen once. The same data also contributed to another study, on T cells of mothers and their children.

Sequenced: blood. These receptor sequences come from a boy younger than 18 in good health.

The chain carries TRBV12-3 or TRBV12-4 and TRBJ1-5, with D perhaps TRBD1 (5 bases). With 1 base removed from V and 0 bases from J, the gap between germline ends came to 7 bases. This CDR3 has 15 amino acids. The DNA of the CDR3 is TGTGCCAGCAGTTTAGAGGGGTTTAGCAATCAGCCCCAGCATTTT. Translating it yields CASSLEGFSNQPQHF.

This clonotype was found a few times. J is TRBJ2-5 and V is TRBV9; tentative D call: TRBD2 (5 bases). Germline CDR1 SGDLS, CDR2 YYNGEE. V shed 0 bases and J shed 1 base, with 13 bases lying between them. The length of the CDR3 is 16 residues. This CDR3 reads CASSVEAPEGQETQYF. The CDR3 region has the DNA TGTGCCAGCAGCGTAGAGGCCCCCGAGGGCCAAGAGACCCAGTACTTC.

V usage is TRBV5-1 and J usage is TRBJ1-2; 7 bases map to TRBD1. Germline values: CDR1 SGHRS, CDR2 YFSETQ. Germline trimming cut 0 bases from V and 0 bases from J; bases unmatched to any gene: 2. The CDR3 sequence is 15 residues long. DNA for the CDR3: TGCGCCAGCAGCTTGGGGGACAGTTCTAACTATGGCTACACCTTC. It specifies CASSLGDSSNYGYTF.

This clonotype appeared a few times. The V gene is TRBV27, the J gene TRBJ2-1; D is unresolved. The J call is in doubt because the DNA end fits TRBJ2-7 better. CDR3 size: 12 residues. CDR1 is MNHEY, CDR2 SMNVEV, per germline (reference sequence). The CDR3 sequence: CASRGTTYEQYF. The CDR3 DNA reads as TGTGCCAGCAGGGGCACGACCTACGAGCAGTACTTC.

V is TRBV7-6 and J is TRBJ1-1; D is undetermined. Trimming stripped 2 bases from V and 2 bases from J, with 12 bases between. The CDR3 has 15 residues. Germline CDR1 reads SGHVS; CDR2 reads FNYEAQ. CDR3 loop: CASSLNGLGNTEAFF. The CDR3 DNA reads as TGTGCCAGCAGCTTAAATGGGTTAGGCAACACTGAAGCTTTCTTT.

The chain recombines TRBV7-6 with TRBJ2-1, with TRBD2 matching over 12 bases. CDR3 length: 17 residues. In germline, CDR1 is SGHVS, CDR2 FNYEAQ. The V segment lost 5 bases and the J segment 4 bases; nucleotides outside the gene matches: 9. DNA of the CDR3: TGTGCCAGCAGCCTTCTAGCGGGGGGGCCCCTTTACAATGAGCAGTTCTTC. Its protein is CASSLLAGGPLYNEQFF.

CDR3 in amino acids: CSARPGDRGSSYEQYF. In DNA form, the CDR3 reads TGCAGTGCCCGACCGGGGGACAGGGGAAGCTCCTACGAGCAGTACTTC. This rearrangement joins TRBV20-1 to TRBJ2-5; 10 bases match TRBD1. TRBJ2-7 explains the end of the DNA better; the J call may be wrong. Germline V lookup: CDR1 DFQATT, CDR2 SNEGSKA (reference sequence). This CDR3 comprises 16 residues.

This rearrangement joins TRBV5-5 to TRBJ1-2; a weak D match, TRBD1 (5 bases). Per the germline V gene, CDR1 is SGHKS and CDR2 is YYEKEE (reference sequence). The V and J ends lost 2 bases and 4 bases respectively, with 12 bases between them. The CDR3 sequence is 14 residues long. CDR3 in DNA: TGTGCCAGCAGCTTAACGGGACTGAGCTATGGCTACACCTTC. This sequence encodes CASSLTGLSYGYTF.

As regards this clonotype: A read error is possible here, since a much larger clone lies one base away. The rearrangement joins TRBV12-3 or TRBV12-4 to TRBJ1-6, with D uncertain. The CDR3 covers 12 residues. CDR3 amino acids: CTSSLLGSPLHF. In DNA, the CDR3 is TGTACCAGCAGTTTGTTGGGTTCACCCCTCCACTTT.

This chain links TRBV7-3 with TRBJ2-1; 9 bases line up with TRBD2. CDR1 and CDR2 (germline): SGHTA, FQGTGA. The junction had 13 bases not matched to a gene; V was cut back by 5 bases and J by 8 bases. The CDR3 is made up of 16 amino acids. The CDR3 DNA reads as TGTGCCAGCAGCCCTAACGCCGGACTAGCGTCGGATGAGCAGTTCTTC. Protein sequence: CASSPNAGLASDEQFF.

This clonotype turned up a few times. The J gene is TRBJ2-7, the V gene TRBV20-1; 13 nucleotides agree with TRBD2. The ends lost 3 bases at V and 6 bases at J; junction bases unmatched: 8. Germline V gene sequence: CDR1 DFQATT, CDR2 SNEGSKA (reference sequence). The CDR3 loop spans 15 amino acids. The CDR3 DNA follows: TGCAGTGCTAGGGTTCCGGGACTAGCGGGATCCGAGCAGTACTTC. This codes for CSARVPGLAGSEQYF.

The V gene is TRBV18, the J gene TRBJ1-3, with a tentative D call TRBD1 (5 bases). This CDR3 has 18 residues. The germline V and J ends were trimmed by 0 bases and 3 bases, with 18 bases remaining between them. Germline V CDR1 and CDR2: KGHSH, LQKENI. The CDR3 sequence is CASSPPYPGRADGNTIYF. CDR3 coding DNA: TGTGCCAGCTCACCACCATATCCAGGGCGCGCGGATGGAAACACCATATATTTT.

This clonotype appeared a few times. The CDR3: CASSLIAGALNEQFF. CDR3 sequence (DNA): TGTGCCAGCAGCTTAATAGCGGGGGCCCTCAATGAGCAGTTCTTC. V is TRBV7-9 and J is TRBJ2-1; 9 positions match TRBD2. The CDR3 has 15 residues. From germline, CDR1 is SEHNR and CDR2 FQNEAQ (reference sequence). V lost 2 bases, J lost 6 bases, and 5 bases stayed unmatched.

This clonotype came up a few times. This chain connects TRBV21-1 to TRBJ1-1; the D segment call TRBD1 is taken from the table without a DNA check. TRBV21-1 is noted as a pseudogene. The CDR3 has 15 amino acids. The CDR3 region is CASSAPGQGAPEAFF. The CDR3, as DNA: TGTGCCAGCAGCGCACCGGGACAGGGGGCCCCTGAAGCTTTCTTT.

The chain carries TRBV6-2 or TRBV6-3 and TRBJ2-7, with TRBD2 matching 10 bases. Unmatched junction bases numbered 12, after V lost 2 bases and J lost 2 bases. The CDR3 is 18 residues long. Germline V CDR1 and CDR2: MNHEY, SVGEGT. The CDR3, as DNA: TGTGCCAGCAGTTACGGGGGTGCTAGCGGGGGTCGCCCCTACGAGCAGTACTTC. This translates into CASSYGGASGGRPYEQYF.

This clonotype was picked up many times. The chain is built from TRBV20-1 and TRBJ1-4; D gene ambiguous. Germline CDR1 reads DFQATT; CDR2 reads SNEGSKA (reference sequence). The V end was cut by 7 bases, the J end by 12 bases, with 15 bases between. This CDR3 is built from 11 residues. This CDR3 reads CSVNLNTQLFF. DNA of the CDR3: TGCAGTGTTAATCTAAATACGCAACTGTTTTTT.